This TCR beta chain was obtained from a study of cytomegalovirus exposure and HLA in healthy donors (dated by TCRdb to about 2017). For the wider study: According to a later analysis, the 120 or so validation repertoires were produced on the same platform as the 700 or so repertoires of the first cohort. The study combined high-throughput TCR immunosequencing, statistical association of individual TCRs with disease status, and machine learning to predict cytomegalovirus infection status. Besides the first cohort of roughly 700 subjects, a separate validation cohort made up of over 100 different subjects was used. The study aimed to test whether signatures of past pathogen exposure could be identified by cataloging public T cell receptors.

Preparation of the library involved the immunoSEQ multiplex PCR assay. The paper's data handling went like this. A statistical classification framework was built for diagnosing cytomegalovirus status from the catalog of TCR beta chain sequences. TCRdb took over this immuneACCESS table, retaining in-frame rearrangements with V and J assigned. Such tables are incomplete; in checked studies, under half of the missing clones stem from an unresolved V gene, and the remainder is unexplained. V and J calls plus clone size are reproduced from that table; the DNA served to infer D and trimming. The sample records tens of thousands of clones, approximately 96% of which are singletons. Together, the top ten hold about 1.5% of the sample. General study outcomes and caveats: In vitro tests confirmed that a few of the cytomegalovirus-associated TCR beta chains recognize cytomegalovirus antigens. Of the cluster scores, roughly 95% were above 0 in a later analysis, which found that TCRs clustered in the first cohort also tended to co-occur in the 110 or so validation repertoires. A later analysis had no HLA typing for the validation cohort, so co-occurrence there was scored across all 110 or so repertoires. Most TCR sequences were seen in very few donors, while some public TCRs were found in many individuals. It was suggested by the authors that the approach could potentially be generalized to other disease states and immunological phenotypes. The classifier was reported to diagnose cytomegalovirus status with high specificity and sensitivity in both the original and validation cohorts. The study gave a list of over 150 TCR beta chains associated with cytomegalovirus.

A remark on this clone: The clone's antigen remains unknown. No base quality information exists; no much larger clone differs at one position.

Donors formed part of the validation cohort, which comprised about 130 subjects and was distinct from the first cohort of roughly 600 subjects. After removal of 3 bases from V and 6 bases from J, the junction retains 7 bases not matched to a gene. CDR1 and CDR2 are read off the germline V gene (reference sequence) as LNHDA and SQIVND. The CDR3 starts with the cysteine, ends with the phenylalanine, and has 15 residues. Of the read, only the CDR3 DNA is kept; its 45 bases are in frame from base 1. The origin of this receptor is a woman aged 18-29 years in good health and CMV-seropositive. The rearrangement joined TRBV19 to TRBJ2-1; 8 central nucleotides agree with TRBD2. The sequenced material came from PBMCs. CDR3 loop: CASSMSTSGFNEQFF. Here is the DNA: TGTGCCAGTAGTATGAGTACTAGCGGATTCAATGAGCAGTTCTTC.